There are a few counts of the clone carrying this T cell receptor (beta chain). What it recognizes is unknown. This record comes from a study of T-cell reconstitution after alpha-beta-depleted transplantation in children. Study-wide findings and caveats: Several patients had high TCRbeta diversity at day 60; it came from surviving recipient T cells and thymic progenitors. Expanded graft clones, several hundred of them, were reportedly the source of alpha-beta T cells about two months after transplant. The authors attributed T-cell counts and diversity one year after transplant mostly to newly produced T cells.

Trimming took 2 bases from V and 0 from J, leaving 10 bases between them. The CDR3 extends over 15 amino acids. Per the germline V gene, CDR1 is SGDLS and CDR2 is YYNGEE. Unique molecular identifiers were incorporated into the prepared TCRbeta library. TCRdb processed the PCR reads anew with MiXCR; each CDR3 protein has one entry. The profile shows about 980,000 distinct CDR3 sequences, around 30% of them singletons. This clonotype originated in a boy under two years old who had a stem cell transplant for SCID, so the T cells may come from the graft donor. The specimen was PBMCs, mostly from graft donor cells, collected 360 days after TCRalphabeta/CD19-depleted stem cell transplant. V gene TRBV9 combines with J gene TRBJ2-3; a possible D gene is TRBD1 (5 bases). For the CDR3, the DNA is TGTGCCAGCAGCGTTGGACACACTAGCACAGATACGCAGTATTTT. Translated: CASSVGHTSTDTQYF.